This entry features one T cell receptor (beta chain) sequence. In the original workflow: Using reference gene primer amplification, nucleated cell counts were estimated. Sequencing used immunoSEQ multiplex PCR; TCRdb keeps in-frame clones, though not all of them. V, J and clone size are those of that table, while D and trimming were read from the DNA. The sample includes about 100,000 clones, about 85% of them seen just once. The record originates from a study of blood T cell repertoires in COVID-19. Across the study: T cells, B-cell-depleted T cells, or PBMCs supplied cDNA or gDNA.

Sequencing input: peripheral blood. The TCR was taken from a woman between 70 and 85 years old with active or convalescent COVID-19.

CDR3 in DNA: TGTGCCAGCAGTGTACAGGGGGCGTACACTGAAGCTTTCTTT. Translating gives CASSVQGAYTEAFF. The V and J genes are TRBV27 and TRBJ1-1; 9 bases map to TRBD1. This CDR3 region has 14 residues. Germline CDR1 MNHEY, CDR2 SMNVEV (reference sequence). The ends lost 5 bases at V and 3 bases at J; junction bases unmatched: 4.